This entry lists 23 T cell receptor beta chains sequenced from one sample in a study of T cell clusters in autoimmune cytopenias. TRB rearrangements were amplified by touch-down multiplex PCR with mixed TRB-A/B primers. TCRdb reprocessed the multiplex PCR reads, keeping one entry per CDR3 protein, no DNA. In total, the table holds around 15,000 distinct CDR3 sequences. Tens of thousands of genome equivalents of blood DNA were amplified for TRB. Specimen: peripheral blood. Receptors originate from a human donor with an autoimmune cytopenia or autoimmune hepatitis (not recorded which).

Frequency places this clonotype as medium-sized. This chain joins TRBV19 and TRBJ2-2; with no DNA, the TCRdb D assignment of TRBD2 cannot be verified. Germline loops: CDR1 LNHDA, CDR2 SQIVND (reference sequence). The CDR3 runs 16 residues. CDR3 loop: CASSIGGPGNTGELFF. Complete variable domain (other parts from reference TRBV19 and TRBJ2-2): DGGITQSPKYLFRKEGQNVTLSCEQNLNHDAMYWYRQDPGQGLRLIYYSQIVNDFQKGDIAEGYSVSREKKESFPLTVTSAQKNPTAFYLCASSIGGPGNTGELFFGEGSRLTVL.

The chain links TRBV10-3 to TRBJ2-5; the TRBD1 assignment by TCRdb is unverifiable without DNA. Germline-derived CDR1 and CDR2 are ENHRY and SYGVKD. The length of the CDR3 is 15 residues. Here the CDR3 reads CAISPGTGGAETQYF.

The V call is TRBV19, the J call TRBJ2-3; TCRdb's D gene call, TRBD2, goes unchecked for lack of DNA. The CDR3 spans 15 residues. In germline, CDR1 is LNHDA, CDR2 SQIVND (reference sequence). The CDR3 region is CASSKGEVRTDTQYF.

This chain links TRBV30 with TRBJ2-2; TCRdb designates TRBD2, a call that cannot be tested without DNA. The CDR3 runs 15 residues. Germline assignment: CDR1 GTSNPN and CDR2 SVGIG (reference sequence). The chain's CDR3 is CASSWGGQNTGELFF.

The V gene is TRBV24-1, the J gene TRBJ2-2; TCRdb reports TRBD2, a call that lacks DNA to check it against. The CDR3 has 15 amino acids. Germline CDR1 and CDR2: KGHDR and SFDVKD. This CDR3 reads CATSEGRRDTGELFF.

This chain links TRBV5-1 with TRBJ1-1. Per germline, CDR1 SGHRS and CDR2 YFSETQ. This CDR3 spans 13 amino acids. CDR3 residues: CASRDEVNTEAFF. The whole variable domain, remainder taken from reference TRBV5-1 and TRBJ1-1, is KAGVTQTPRYLIKTRGQQVTLSCSPISGHRSVSWYQQTPGQGLQFLFEYFSETQRNKGNFPGRFSGRQFSNSRSEMNVSTLELGDSALYLCASRDEVNTEAFFGQGTRLTVV.

The chain uses TRBV10-3 and TRBJ2-1; the D gene TCRdb calls, TRBD1, cannot be checked with no DNA. This CDR3 comprises 14 residues. The V gene's germline CDR1 is ENHRY and CDR2 SYGVKD. CDR3 amino acids: CAIGGQGGIDEQFF.

The chain employs TRBV13 and TRBJ1-1. This CDR3 spans 17 amino acids. In germline, CDR1 is PRHDT, CDR2 FYEKMQ (reference sequence). The CDR3 loop is CASSLRWENPKNTEAFF.

CDR3 protein: CSARDRAKLHNEQFF. V usage is TRBV20-1 and J usage is TRBJ2-1. Germline V gene sequence: CDR1 DFQATT, CDR2 SNEGSKA (reference sequence). The CDR3 extends over 15 amino acids.

This clonotype shows up as medium-sized (0.01 to 0.1%) by frequency. The chain recombines TRBV6-5 with TRBJ2-1. The CDR3 contains 12 residues. Looked up from germline, CDR1 is MNHEY and CDR2 is SVGAGI. The chain's CDR3 is CASSAFRNEQFF.

The chain links TRBV7-6 to TRBJ2-7. The CDR3 contains 15 residues. Germline CDR1 SGHVS, CDR2 FNYEAQ. The CDR3 is CASSFSGSPTYEQYF.

The chain carries TRBV5-5 and TRBJ2-7. The CDR3 has 13 amino acids. From germline, CDR1 is SGHKS and CDR2 YYEKEE (reference sequence). CDR3 region: CASSLGPRNEQYF.

The chain is built from TRBV15 and TRBJ2-2. This CDR3 comprises 16 residues. CDR1 is LNHNV, CDR2 YYDKDF, per germline (reference sequence). CDR3 residues: CATSRLLGVGTGELFF.

This clonotype is medium-sized by frequency. The CDR3 sequence is CASTSGTEAYNEQFF. The V call is TRBV6-5, the J call TRBJ2-1; the TCRdb call, TRBD2, lacks DNA for checking. This CDR3 comprises 15 residues. Looked up from germline, CDR1 is MNHEY and CDR2 is SVGAGI.

The chain uses TRBV27 and TRBJ1-6; TCRdb picks TRBD1, but there is no DNA to check that call. The germline gives CDR1 MNHEY, CDR2 SMNVEV (reference sequence). The CDR3 covers 16 residues. CDR3: CASRPTGTVYNSPLHF.

This clonotype is classed as medium-sized (0.01 to 0.1%) by frequency. V usage is TRBV29-1 and J usage is TRBJ2-7. The CDR3 extends over 11 amino acids. The V gene's germline CDR1 is SQVTM and CDR2 ANQGSEA. The CDR3 is CSVETLREQYF.

The chain uses TRBV6-5 and TRBJ2-1; no DNA is available, so the TRBD2 call from TCRdb remains unchecked. The CDR3 covers 16 residues. The V gene's germline CDR1 is MNHEY and CDR2 SVGAGI. CDR3 sequence reads: CASSRGPGDLYNEQFF.

V gene TRBV5-6 combines with J gene TRBJ2-7; TCRdb calls TRBD2, which cannot be checked without DNA. The CDR3 is 16 amino acids. Germline CDR1 SGHDT, CDR2 YYEEEE. The CDR3 reads CASSPPGVSGSYEQYF.

This clonotype is identified as medium-sized (0.01 to 0.1%) from frequency. V is TRBV6-5 and J is TRBJ2-2. The CDR3 totals 16 residues. Per germline, CDR1 MNHEY and CDR2 SVGAGI. The CDR3 region is CASSYSTVGSTGELFF.

This clonotype is classed as medium-sized by frequency. The chain links TRBV19 to TRBJ1-6; TCRdb indicates TRBD1, and absent DNA this call remains unverified. The CDR3 totals 13 residues. Germline V gene sequence: CDR1 LNHDA, CDR2 SQIVND (reference sequence). CDR3: CASSIGGDSPLHF.

This chain links TRBV30 with TRBJ2-1; TCRdb gives TRBD1 as the D gene, but with no DNA this cannot be confirmed. Germline V CDR1 and CDR2: GTSNPN, SVGIG (reference sequence). The CDR3 has 16 amino acids. The CDR3 sequence is CAWSDRAAARGNEQFF.

V is TRBV20-1 and J is TRBJ1-2; the D gene TCRdb calls, TRBD1, cannot be checked with no DNA. CDR1 and CDR2 from the germline V gene are DFQATT and SNEGSKA (reference sequence). The CDR3 has 13 residues. CDR3 residues: CSADMTGGYGYTF.

The J gene is TRBJ2-3, the V gene TRBV14. Germline V CDR1 and CDR2: SGHDN, FVKESK. The CDR3 is 13 residues long. The CDR3 is CASSQVEKHTQYF.